This paragraph reports one T cell receptor (beta chain). Which antigen it targets is not known. Base qualities were left out, and no much larger clone turns up one base away. The CDR3 contains 14 residues, cysteine and phenylalanine counted. Only the CDR3 DNA stays, 42 bases, in frame from base 1. The V end loses 0 bases and the J end loses 10 bases, and a stretch of 14 bases separates them. The germline V gene provides CDR1 SGDLS and CDR2 YYNGEE. TCRbeta CDR3 regions were profiled with the immunoSEQ Assay using bias-controlled multiplex PCR amplification of genomic DNA. From the authors' description of their analysis: The absolute abundance of each unique TCRbeta CDR3 region was quantified after sequences were collapsed and filtered. Differential abundance was tested with two models: a binomial (Fisher-equivalent) model and a beta-binomial model that adds time-dependent variance fitted from healthy donors. Clones with fewer than 5 combined templates were excluded, and clones with Benjamini-Hochberg FDR below 0.01 were called differentially abundant. Beta-binomial variance was modeled as a function of total template count across the two samples using the form v = (b*log(k)+a)^2. Drawn from immuneACCESS, this table holds only the in-frame rearrangements with V and J called that TCRdb kept. Clones are partly lost; checked studies trace under half to an unresolved V gene and leave the rest unexplained. D and trimming come from the DNA, and the V and J calls and clone size come from that table. The sample table records 55,000 to 75,000 clones; more than 70% of these occur just once. The ten largest make up around 4.3% of the sample.

The record originates from a study of identifying expanded T cells in peripheral blood (dated by TCRdb to about 2019). About the full investigation: Technical replicates were generated by sequencing separate aliquots of the same genomic DNA pool, and four replicates were compared pairwise. Overall study results and their limits: The authors expected that biological variance in healthy repertoires might rise further over much longer intervals, such as months to years. The binomial model flagged about 1.2 differentially abundant clones between technical replicates, compared with roughly 17 over approximately 2 weeks and 19 over roughly 4 weeks. For all healthy donors, the variance in clone template counts between approximately 2-week samples rose significantly as total template count increased. The beta-binomial model significantly reduced the number of clones called differentially abundant and the false-positive rate across all healthy-donor time intervals.

During the collection period, no infections or other immune events were recorded for the healthy donors. Healthy-donor blood repertoires served as a training cohort to calibrate time-dependent variance in a beta-binomial model of T-cell clone differential abundance. The training cohort included 10 or so healthy donors, of whom 3 were female and 7 were male. The donors were between roughly 25 and 70 years old, with an average age of around 42 years. Obtained from a commercial supplier, whole blood was collected from each healthy donor at three time points set approximately two weeks apart. For immunosequencing, genomic DNA was extracted from whole blood that had not been sorted.

Sequences were obtained from blood. The source of this sequence is a person aged 18-69 years in good health. Here the chain combines TRBV9 and TRBJ2-1, with the D assignment possibly TRBD1 or TRBD2, given 5 matching bases for each. The CDR3 has the sequence CASSVVGEIGEQFF. The DNA sequence reads TGTGCCAGCAGCGTAGTAGGGGAGATAGGAGAGCAGTTCTTC.